This record concerns one T cell receptor beta chain sequence. The antigen remains unidentified. The data were obtained in a study of shared clonotypes between healthy human individuals. Study-level points and caveats: Sampling covered blood only; tissue repertoires likely differ.

Running of the assay took place at deep level. Replicate PCRs for sorted subsets used about 200 ng DNA; this equaled 30,000 to 35,000 T cell genomes. Profiling relied on immunoSEQ multiplex PCR, and the TCRdb table lists in-frame clones only, not all of them. The sample lists 550,000 to 850,000 clones, 72% occurring once. The sequence was obtained from a woman in her 30s in good health. Input material: memory CD4+ T cells sorted from blood. Subset here: CD45RA-negative fraction.

This chain's CDR3 is CASSTRLVGGRTYNEQFF. DNA for the CDR3: TGTGCCAGCAGTACAAGACTAGTTGGCGGGAGGACCTACAATGAGCAGTTCTTC. The J gene is TRBJ2-1, the V gene TRBV28; 8 bases fit TRBD2. The V gene end was trimmed by 5 bases and the J gene end by 2 bases; junction bases not matched to a gene: 14. The CDR3 spans 18 residues. Per germline, CDR1 MDHEN and CDR2 SYDVKM.